This T cell receptor beta chain was sequenced in a study of blood T cell repertoires in COVID-19. Looking at the study overall: Some COVID-19 samples were acute and others convalescent; all came from the United States, Italy and Spain. PBMCs, B-cell-depleted T cells, or T cells provided the cDNA or gDNA that made up the material.

This clone was found a few times. The CDR3 contains 15 residues. The germline gives CDR1 SGHRS, CDR2 YFSETQ. Trimming cost V 0 bases and J 4 bases, with 14 bases left between them. Per the original methods: Reference gene primers were amplified, and this amplification served to estimate nucleated cell counts. Clones were read by immunoSEQ multiplex PCR, and TCRdb kept only the in-frame ones, dropping some. V and J calls and clone size follow that table, whereas D and trimming were derived from the DNA. In the table there are about 200,000 clones, roughly 84% of which are singletons. J is TRBJ2-7 and V is TRBV5-1, with D perhaps matching TRBD1 (6 bases). The receptor was derived from a man aged 45-65 years with COVID-19, enrolled during active disease. The sample taken for sequencing was peripheral blood. The DNA for the CDR3 is TGCGCCAGCAGCTTGGCTACAGGGTGGGATTACGAGCAGTACTTC. Its protein product is CASSLATGWDYEQYF. The whole variable domain, filled in from reference TRBV5-1 and TRBJ2-7, reads KAGVTQTPRYLIKTRGQQVTLSCSPISGHRSVSWYQQTPGQGLQFLFEYFSETQRNKGNFPGRFSGRQFSNSRSEMNVSTLELGDSALYLCASSLATGWDYEQYFGPGTRLTVT.